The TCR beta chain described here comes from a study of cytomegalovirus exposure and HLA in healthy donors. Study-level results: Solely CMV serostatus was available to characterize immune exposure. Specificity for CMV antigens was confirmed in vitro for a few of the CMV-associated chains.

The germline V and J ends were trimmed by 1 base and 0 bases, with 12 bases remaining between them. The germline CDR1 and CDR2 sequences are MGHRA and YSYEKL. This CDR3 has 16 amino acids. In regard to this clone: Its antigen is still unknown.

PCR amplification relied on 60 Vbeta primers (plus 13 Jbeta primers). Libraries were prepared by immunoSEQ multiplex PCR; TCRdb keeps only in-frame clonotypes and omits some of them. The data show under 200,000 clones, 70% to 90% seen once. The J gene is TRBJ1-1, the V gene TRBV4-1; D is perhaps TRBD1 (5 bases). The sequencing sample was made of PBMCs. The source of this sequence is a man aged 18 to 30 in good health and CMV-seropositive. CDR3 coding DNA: TGCGCCAGCAGCCAAGCTTCGCAGGGTTTGAACACTGAAGCTTTCTTT. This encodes CASSQASQGLNTEAFF.